This T cell receptor beta chain was captured by sequencing in a study of T cell repertoires in cytomegalovirus infection. In regard to this clonotype: The antigen is undetermined.

TCRdb recomputed calls from the reads with MiXCR, one row per CDR3 protein. The sample includes 700,000 to 900,000 distinct CDR3 sequences, 25% to 35% of them seen just once. The receptor comes from a human donor in good health (CMV status not recorded). Some clones in this sample may be carry-over from other donors' samples. Sequencing used cultured CD8+ T cells from PBMCs, obtained from culture after CMV antigen stimulation.

The CDR3 here is CASSYPSPGQGATEAEAFF. CDR3 bases: TGTGCCAGCAGTTACCCCTCTCCGGGACAGGGGGCGACGGAAGCTGAAGCTTTCTTT. V gene TRBV6-2 or TRBV6-3 combines with J gene TRBJ1-1; 12 bases match TRBD1. Trimming cost V 2 bases and J 6 bases; bases outside gene matches: 16. Germline values: CDR1 MNHEY, CDR2 SVGEGT. There are 19 residues in the CDR3.